This entry lists 14 T cell receptor beta chains sequenced from one sample in a study of cytomegalovirus exposure and HLA in healthy donors (dated by TCRdb to 2015 to 2018). Receptor libraries were prepared by the immunoSEQ multiplex PCR assay. For the multiplex PCR, a mixture combining 60 forward primers for TCR Vbeta segments and 13 reverse primers for TCR Jbeta segments was used. The table comes from immuneACCESS by way of TCRdb, which keeps in-frame sequences with V and J called. Part of the clones is missing from these tables; in studies checked, under half for an unresolved V gene and the rest for unknown reasons. This sample comprises 250,000 to 350,000 clones, more than 55% of them detected only once. The ten biggest clones cover 2% to 2.5% of the sample. The sample consisted of PBMCs. The receptor set was obtained from a female donor in good health and CMV-seronegative.

The chain has TRBV5-4 and TRBJ1-1; TRBD1 aligns across 8 bases. CDR1 is SGHNT and CDR2 is YYREEE in the germline V gene (reference sequence). The CDR3 extends over 15 amino acids. Trimming took 3 bases from V and 4 from J; bases not matched to a gene: 8. The CDR3 region is CASSSRGRRSTEAFF. The CDR3, as DNA: TGTGCCAGCAGCTCCAGGGGGCGACGGTCCACTGAAGCTTTCTTT.

The chain carries TRBV2 and TRBJ1-5; TRBD1 might be the D (5 bases). Germline CDR1 and CDR2: SNHLY and FYNNEI. The CDR3 is made up of 14 amino acids. Between the trimmed V and J ends, which lost 8 bases and 6 bases, there was a span of 17 bases. The CDR3 DNA follows: TGTGCCAGCGGAGGGGAGGCTGTCGGTCAGCCCCAGCATTTT. Amino acids: CASGGEAVGQPQHF.

The CDR3 DNA sequence: TGTGCCAGCAGTGGACTAGCGGGAGCGAGCACAGATACGCAGTATTTT. Residues: CASSGLAGASTDTQYF. This chain links TRBV2 with TRBJ2-3; 12 nucleotides line up with TRBD2. V was pared by 4 bases and J by 0 bases, with 2 bases of the junction left unmatched. Per germline, CDR1 SNHLY and CDR2 FYNNEI. The CDR3 spans 16 residues.

The chain links TRBV6-6 to TRBJ1-3; 7 bases line up with TRBD1. The CDR3 spans 15 residues. With 8 bases clipped from V and 0 bases from J, the junction kept 7 bases outside the gene matches. CDR1 and CDR2 (germline): MNHNY, SVGAGI (reference sequence). This CDR3 is CASATGAHSGNTIYF. CDR3 bases: TGTGCCAGCGCTACAGGGGCCCACTCTGGAAACACCATATATTTT.

This chain joins TRBV20-1 and TRBJ1-1; a weak D match, TRBD1 (5 bases). The germline gives CDR1 DFQATT, CDR2 SNEGSKA (reference sequence). Trimming shortened V by 7 bases and J by 1 base, and 7 bases separated the two germline ends. The CDR3 runs 11 residues. For the CDR3, the DNA is TGCAGTGGGGGGGGGAACACTGAAGCTTTCTTT. Its protein is CSGGGNTEAFF.

This clone has more than one count but fewer than ten. The genes are TRBV5-4 and TRBJ1-1; 7 nucleotides match TRBD1. The V gene end was trimmed by 9 bases and the J gene end by 10 bases; junction bases not matched to a gene: 9. This CDR3 spans 11 amino acids. In germline, CDR1 is SGHNT, CDR2 YYREEE (reference sequence). CDR3 nucleotide sequence: TGTGCCACCTCAGGGGGTTGGGTAGCTTTCTTT. Amino acids: CATSGGWVAFF.

This clone was seen more than once but under ten times. The rearrangement links TRBV29-1 to TRBJ2-7, with D hard to call. CDR3 length equals 12 residues. The germline CDR1 and CDR2 sequences are SQVTM and ANQGSEA. Deletions cut 4 bases from V and 0 bases from J, with 7 bases between. This CDR3 is CSVGPSSYEQYF. Written as DNA, the CDR3 is TGCAGCGTTGGACCTAGCTCCTACGAGCAGTACTTC.

About this clone itself: Additional DNA sequences in this sample encode the identical CDR3. The chain joins TRBV27 to TRBJ2-7; D call uncertain. The CDR3 contains 12 residues. V lost 3 bases and J 6 bases, leaving 9 bases between the germline ends. Germline V gives CDR1 MNHEY, CDR2 SMNVEV (reference sequence). CDR3 protein: CASSFTGGEQYF. The DNA for the CDR3 is TGTGCCAGCAGTTTTACGGGTGGCGAGCAGTACTTC.

J is TRBJ2-3 and V is TRBV4-1, with D uncertain. The V end was cut by 4 bases, the J end by 2 bases, with 13 bases between. The germline gives CDR1 MGHRA, CDR2 YSYEKL. This CDR3 region has 15 residues. The CDR3 DNA follows: TGCGCCAGCAGCCGACTCCAGTCCATCACAGATACGCAGTATTTT. Translation: CASSRLQSITDTQYF.

This chain uses TRBV5-4 with TRBJ1-1; a possible D gene is TRBD1 (6 bases). Trimming removed 5 bases from V and 4 bases from J, with 15 bases in between. Germline loops: CDR1 SGHNT, CDR2 YYREEE (reference sequence). The CDR3 totals 14 residues. CDR3 loop: CASSRGGVGTEAFF. The CDR3 nucleotides are TGTGCCAGCAGTAGGGGGGGTGTTGGCACTGAAGCTTTCTTT.

This clone appeared a few times. The chain joins TRBV29-1 to TRBJ2-5, with 13 positions matching TRBD2. Matching the DNA end better, TRBJ2-7 makes the J call doubtful. Germline V gene sequence: CDR1 SQVTM, CDR2 ANQGSEA. This CDR3 has 16 amino acids. The CDR3 nucleotides read TGCAGCGTTGACCTTAGCGGGACTAGCGGGACGTACGAGCAGTACTTC. Residues: CSVDLSGTSGTYEQYF.

This clone came up a few times. The chain combines TRBV6-1 with TRBJ2-3, with TRBD1 identical over 9 bases. Trimming removed 1 base from V and 3 bases from J; junction bases left unmatched: 2. The length of the CDR3 is 15 residues. Germline V gene sequence: CDR1 MNHNS, CDR2 SASEGT. The CDR3 bases are TGTGCCAGCAGTGAAGGGGACAGGGCTACAGATACGCAGTATTTT. This translates into CASSEGDRATDTQYF.

V is TRBV19 and J is TRBJ1-2; no definite D call. The CDR3 loop spans 14 amino acids. Germline CDR1 and CDR2: LNHDA and SQIVND (reference sequence). Trimming shortened V by 3 bases and J by 3 bases, and 11 bases separated the two germline ends. In nucleotides, the CDR3 is TGTGCCAGTAGTATCCGGCGGGTGGACTATGGCTACACCTTC. It encodes CASSIRRVDYGYTF. The whole variable domain, remainder taken from reference TRBV19 and TRBJ1-2, is DGGITQSPKYLFRKEGQNVTLSCEQNLNHDAMYWYRQDPGQGLRLIYYSQIVNDFQKGDIAEGYSVSREKKESFPLTVTSAQKNPTAFYLCASSIRRVDYGYTFGSGTRLTVV.

The gene calls are TRBV2 and TRBJ2-5; tentative D call: TRBD1 (5 bases). CDR1 and CDR2 (germline): SNHLY, FYNNEI. Trimming took 4 bases from V and 3 from J, leaving 9 bases between them. The CDR3 consists of 13 residues. The CDR3 nucleotides read TGTGCCAGCAGTGCCCCAGGGAAAGAGACCCAGTACTTC. This codes for CASSAPGKETQYF. Looking up the rest from reference TRBV2 and TRBJ2-5 gives the full variable domain: EPEVTQTPSHQVTQMGQEVILRCVPISNHLYFYWYRQILGQKVEFLVSFYNNEISEKSEIFDDQFSVERPDGSNFTLKIRSTKLEDSAMYFCASSAPGKETQYFGPGTRLLVL.